A single sample gave rise to the 15 T cell receptor beta chains below, sequenced in a study of blood T cell repertoires in COVID-19. Data came from immunoSEQ multiplex PCR; TCRdb stores just in-frame clones and leaves some out. The data hold about 120,000 clones, with about four fifths observed a single time. The sequenced material came from peripheral blood. The receptor source for this set is a young man with COVID-19, enrolled during active disease.

The J gene is TRBJ1-2, the V gene TRBV19, with 8 nucleotides matching TRBD1. Germline assignment: CDR1 LNHDA and CDR2 SQIVND (reference sequence). Germline trimming cut 6 bases from V and 4 bases from J; bases unmatched to any gene: 10. This CDR3 spans 15 amino acids. CDR3 sequence reads: CASSPGTGITYGYTF. The CDR3 bases are TGTGCCAGTAGCCCCGGGACAGGAATAACCTATGGCTACACCTTC.

The chain joins TRBV4-1 to TRBJ1-1; 7 bases fit TRBD1. With V trimmed by 5 bases and J by 1 base, 4 bases remained unmatched. The germline V gene has CDR1 MGHRA and CDR2 YSYEKL. The CDR3 has 14 residues. CDR3: CASSFPGGNTEAFF. CDR3 sequence (DNA): TGCGCCAGCAGCTTTCCAGGGGGGAACACTGAAGCTTTCTTT.

The sample holds a few counts of this clone. This chain links TRBV12-3 or TRBV12-4 with TRBJ1-5; the D is unclear. Trimming took 6 bases from V and 0 from J, leaving 6 bases between them. This CDR3 is 13 amino acids long. CDR3 coding DNA: TGTGCCAGCAGACGCGATAGCAATCAGCCCCAGCATTTT. Protein: CASRRDSNQPQHF.

The sample holds one count of this clone. The chain links TRBV28 to TRBJ2-7, with TRBD2 matching over 7 bases. V lost 3 bases and J lost 4; bases outside the gene matches: 6. This CDR3 has 14 amino acids. Germline V CDR1 and CDR2: MDHEN, SYDVKM. This CDR3 reads CASSFVGGIYEQYF. The CDR3 coding sequence is TGTGCCAGCAGTTTTGTGGGGGGGATATACGAGCAGTACTTC.

This chain joins TRBV4-1 and TRBJ2-1, with 9 bases aligning to TRBD1. Germline CDR1 and CDR2: MGHRA and YSYEKL. CDR3 size: 15 residues. V gave up 3 bases and J gave up 9 bases; unmatched junction bases: 9. DNA of the CDR3: TGCGCCAGCAGCCAGATACCGGGACAGGGCGTTGAGCAGTTCTTC. It yields the protein CASSQIPGQGVEQFF.

This rearrangement joins TRBV24-1 to TRBJ1-1; tentative D call: TRBD1 (5 bases). This CDR3 is built from 13 residues. The V gene lost 12 bases and the J gene lost 1 base, with 14 bases spanning the gap. Germline V gene sequence: CDR1 KGHDR, CDR2 SFDVKD. CDR3 in amino acids: CAPWRGENTEAFF. For the CDR3, the DNA is TGTGCCCCCTGGAGGGGAGAGAACACTGAAGCTTTCTTT.

The chain joins TRBV6-5 to TRBJ1-1; 7 bases match TRBD1. Trimming cost V 2 bases and J 5 bases; bases outside gene matches: 8. Per the germline V gene, CDR1 is MNHEY and CDR2 is SVGAGI. This CDR3 is built from 15 residues. As DNA, the CDR3 is TGTGCCAGCAGTTACCAAACAGGGGCGAGGACTGAAGCTTTCTTT. Translation gives CASSYQTGARTEAFF.

CDR3 sequence: CASSQDLSGTDTQYF. As DNA, the CDR3 is TGTGCCAGCAGCCAAGATCTTAGCGGCACAGATACGCAGTATTTT. The V and J genes are TRBV3-1 (or the pseudogene TRBV3-2) and TRBJ2-3; a possible D gene is TRBD2 (5 bases). This CDR3 is 15 amino acids long. Trimming left V 0 bases short and J 1 base short, with 8 bases between. The V gene's germline CDR1 is LGHDT and CDR2 YNNKEL (reference sequence).

The chain is built from TRBV30 and TRBJ1-1; 8 bases align to TRBD1. The junction had 16 bases not matched to a gene; V was cut back by 4 bases and J by 6 bases. The CDR3 spans 16 residues. The germline CDR1 and CDR2 sequences are GTSNPN and SVGIG (reference sequence). The CDR3 bases are TGTGCCTGGATTCCACTAGGGACAGGACCCCCCTCTGAAGCTTTCTTT. Its translation: CAWIPLGTGPPSEAFF.

This clone counts as medium-sized. The rearrangement uses TRBV28 and TRBJ2-1; 10 bases fit TRBD2. Germline CDR1 is MDHEN and CDR2 is SYDVKM. Trimming took 1 base from V and 0 from J; bases not matched to a gene: 9. The CDR3 contains 19 residues. The CDR3 DNA is TGTGCCAGCAGTTTATCCCCTAGCGGGGGAAAATACTCCTACAATGAGCAGTTCTTC. Amino acid sequence: CASSLSPSGGKYSYNEQFF.

V is TRBV9 and J is TRBJ1-2; the D gene is possibly TRBD1 (6 bases). The CDR3 length is 13 residues. V gave up 4 bases and J gave up 0 bases, with 7 bases separating them. Germline V lookup: CDR1 SGDLS, CDR2 YYNGEE. The CDR3 region has the DNA TGTGCCAGCAGCAGGGGGACTAACTATGGCTACACCTTC. Translation: CASSRGTNYGYTF. The full variable domain, with the rest looked up from reference TRBV9 and TRBJ1-2, is DSGVTQTPKHLITATGQRVTLRCSPRSGDLSVYWYQQSLDQGLQFLIQYYNGEERAKGNILERFSAQQFPDLHSELNLSSLELGDSALYFCASSRGTNYGYTFGSGTRLTVV.

The V call is TRBV24-1, the J call TRBJ2-2; 7 nucleotides match TRBD1. Germline assignment: CDR1 KGHDR and CDR2 SFDVKD. This CDR3 spans 14 amino acids. After removal of 8 bases from V and 2 bases from J, the junction contained 4 bases not matched to a gene. CDR3 sequence reads: CATTGTENTGELFF. CDR3 in DNA: TGTGCCACCACCGGGACAGAAAACACCGGGGAGCTGTTTTTT.

The CDR3 region has the DNA TGCAGCGTTGAAGAGGTAGTGGGACAGGGGAGGGACTATGGCTACACCTTC. Translated: CSVEEVVGQGRDYGYTF. The chain combines TRBV29-1 with TRBJ1-2, with TRBD1 matching 10 bases. After removal of 0 bases from V and 3 bases from J, the junction contained 10 bases not matched to a gene. The CDR3 runs 17 residues. From germline, CDR1 is SQVTM and CDR2 ANQGSEA.

The count of this clone is one. V usage is TRBV5-6 and J usage is TRBJ1-5; 10 bases fit TRBD1. The CDR3 loop spans 17 amino acids. Germline lookup yields CDR1 SGHDT and CDR2 YYEEEE. Unmatched junction bases numbered 10, after V lost 2 bases and J lost 5 bases. The CDR3 loop reads CASSLWTGGFGYQPQHF. CDR3 sequence (DNA): TGTGCCAGCAGCTTATGGACAGGGGGTTTTGGGTATCAGCCCCAGCATTTT. The full variable domain, rest sourced from reference TRBV5-6 and TRBJ1-5, is DAGVTQSPTHLIKTRGQQVTLRCSPKSGHDTVSWYQQALGQGPQFIFQYYEEEERQRGNFPDRFSGHQFPNYSSELNVNALLLGDSALYLCASSLWTGGFGYQPQHFGDGTRLSIL.

V is TRBV2 and J is TRBJ2-5, with a possible D match to TRBD1 (6 bases). Germline V gene data show CDR1 as SNHLY and CDR2 as FYNNEI. CDR3 length: 15 amino acids. Trimming took 8 bases from V and 5 from J, leaving 21 bases between them. Written as DNA, the CDR3 is TGTGCCAGCGGAAGAATATCAGGGGTAGGGGAGACCCAGTACTTC. Its protein product is CASGRISGVGETQYF.